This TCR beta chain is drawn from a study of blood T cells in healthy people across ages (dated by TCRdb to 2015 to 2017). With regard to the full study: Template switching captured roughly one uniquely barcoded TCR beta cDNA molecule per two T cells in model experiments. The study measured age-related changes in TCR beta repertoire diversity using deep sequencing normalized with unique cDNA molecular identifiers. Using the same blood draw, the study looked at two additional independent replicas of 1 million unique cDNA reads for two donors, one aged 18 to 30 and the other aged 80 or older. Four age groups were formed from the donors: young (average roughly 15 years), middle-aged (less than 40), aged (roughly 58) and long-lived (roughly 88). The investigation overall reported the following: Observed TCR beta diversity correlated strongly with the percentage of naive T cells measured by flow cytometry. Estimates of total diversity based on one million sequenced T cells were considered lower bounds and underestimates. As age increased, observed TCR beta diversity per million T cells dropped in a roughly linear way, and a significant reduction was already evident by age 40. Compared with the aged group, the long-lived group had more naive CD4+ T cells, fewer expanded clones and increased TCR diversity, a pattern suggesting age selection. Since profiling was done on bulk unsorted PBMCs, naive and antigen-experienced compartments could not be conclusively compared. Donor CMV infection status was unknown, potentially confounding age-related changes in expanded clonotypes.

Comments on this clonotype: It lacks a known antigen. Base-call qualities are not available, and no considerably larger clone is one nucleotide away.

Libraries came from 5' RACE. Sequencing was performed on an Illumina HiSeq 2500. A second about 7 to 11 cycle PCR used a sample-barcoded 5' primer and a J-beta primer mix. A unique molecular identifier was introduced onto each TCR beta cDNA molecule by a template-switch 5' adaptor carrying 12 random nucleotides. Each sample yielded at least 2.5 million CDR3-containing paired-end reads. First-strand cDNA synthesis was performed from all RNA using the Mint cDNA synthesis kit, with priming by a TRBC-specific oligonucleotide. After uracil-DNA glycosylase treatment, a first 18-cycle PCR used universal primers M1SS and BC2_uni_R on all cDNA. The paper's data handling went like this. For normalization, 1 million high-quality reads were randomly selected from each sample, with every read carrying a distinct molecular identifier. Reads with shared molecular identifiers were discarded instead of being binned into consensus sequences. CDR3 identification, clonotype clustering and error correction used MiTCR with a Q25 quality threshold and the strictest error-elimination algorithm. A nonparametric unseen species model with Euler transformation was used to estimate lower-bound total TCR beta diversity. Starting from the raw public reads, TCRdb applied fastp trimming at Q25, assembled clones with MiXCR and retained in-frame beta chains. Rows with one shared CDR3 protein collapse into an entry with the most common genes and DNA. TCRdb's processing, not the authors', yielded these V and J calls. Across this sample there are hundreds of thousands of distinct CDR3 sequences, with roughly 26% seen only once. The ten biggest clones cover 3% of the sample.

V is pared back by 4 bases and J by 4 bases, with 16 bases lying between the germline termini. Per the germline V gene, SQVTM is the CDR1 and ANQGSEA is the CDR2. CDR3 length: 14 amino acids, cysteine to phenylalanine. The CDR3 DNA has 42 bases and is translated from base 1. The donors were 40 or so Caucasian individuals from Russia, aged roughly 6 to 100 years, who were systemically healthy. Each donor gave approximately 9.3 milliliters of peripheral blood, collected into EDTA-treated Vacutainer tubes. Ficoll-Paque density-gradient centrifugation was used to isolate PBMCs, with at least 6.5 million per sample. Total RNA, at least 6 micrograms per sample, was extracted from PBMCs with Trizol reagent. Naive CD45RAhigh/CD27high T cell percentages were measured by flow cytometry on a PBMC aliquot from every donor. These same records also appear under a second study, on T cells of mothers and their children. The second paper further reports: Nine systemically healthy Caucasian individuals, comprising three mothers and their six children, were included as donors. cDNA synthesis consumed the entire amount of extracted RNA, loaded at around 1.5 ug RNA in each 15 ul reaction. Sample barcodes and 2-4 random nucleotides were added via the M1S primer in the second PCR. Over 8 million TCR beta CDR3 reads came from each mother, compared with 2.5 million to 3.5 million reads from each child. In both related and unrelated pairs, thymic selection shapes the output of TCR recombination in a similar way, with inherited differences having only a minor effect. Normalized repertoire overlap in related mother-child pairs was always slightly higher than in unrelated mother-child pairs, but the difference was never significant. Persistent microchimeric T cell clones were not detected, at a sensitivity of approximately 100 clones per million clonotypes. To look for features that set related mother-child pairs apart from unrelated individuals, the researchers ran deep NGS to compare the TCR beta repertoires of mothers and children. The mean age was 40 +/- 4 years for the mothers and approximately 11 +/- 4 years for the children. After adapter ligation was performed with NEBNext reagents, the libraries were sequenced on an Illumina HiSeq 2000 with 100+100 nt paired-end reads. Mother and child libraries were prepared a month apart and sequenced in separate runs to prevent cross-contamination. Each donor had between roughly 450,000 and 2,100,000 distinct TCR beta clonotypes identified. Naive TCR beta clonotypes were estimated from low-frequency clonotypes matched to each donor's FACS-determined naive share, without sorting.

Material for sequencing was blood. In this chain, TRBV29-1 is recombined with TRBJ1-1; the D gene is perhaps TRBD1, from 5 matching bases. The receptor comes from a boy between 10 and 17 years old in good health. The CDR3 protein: CSVVLKAGLTEAFF. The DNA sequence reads TGCAGCGTTGTGCTTAAGGCAGGGCTCACTGAAGCTTTCTTT.